These T cell receptor beta chains were read from a single sample in a study of blood T cell repertoires in COVID-19. Using immunoSEQ multiplex PCR, the repertoire was profiled, and TCRdb retains in-frame clones only, with some absent. Here the sample spans roughly 76,000 clones, roughly 89% being singletons. Sequenced material: peripheral blood. Every receptor here comes from a man between 25 and 39 years old with acute or convalescent COVID-19. Each CDR3 is given with its conserved first and last residue. A D gene is named only where the DNA matches it firmly. The size of a clone is reported for some rows only, either as once, few or many, or as a class for expanded clones.

v_gene: TRBV5-1
d_gene: .
abundance: .
j_gene: TRBJ1-1
CDR3nt: TGCGCCAGCAGCGGAACAGGGAATGCTGAAGCTTTCTTT
CDR3aa: CASSGTGNAEAFF

v_gene: TRBV15
d_gene: TRBD1
abundance: .
j_gene: TRBJ1-1
CDR3nt: TGTGCCACCAGCAGAGATTCCGGGACAGGGGGCACTGAAGCTTTCTTT
CDR3aa: CATSRDSGTGGTEAFF

v_gene: TRBV10-1
d_gene: .
abundance: .
j_gene: TRBJ2-5
CDR3nt: TGCGCCAGCAGCGAGGGCCTAGGAGGTGAGGAGACCCAGTACTTC
CDR3aa: CASSEGLGGEETQYF

v_gene: TRBV11-1
d_gene: .
abundance: once
j_gene: TRBJ2-5
CDR3nt: TGTGCCAGCAGCTTAGCGGGAGGGGGAGAGACCCAGTACTTC
CDR3aa: CASSLAGGGETQYF

v_gene: TRBV2
d_gene: .
abundance: .
j_gene: TRBJ2-2
CDR3nt: TGTGCCAGCAGCCTAGCCGGGGAGCTGTTTTTT
CDR3aa: CASSLAGELFF

v_gene: TRBV7-2
d_gene: TRBD2
abundance: .
j_gene: TRBJ2-3
CDR3nt: TGTGCCAGCAGCTTGCATAGCGGGAGGGCCACAGATACGCAGTATTTT
CDR3aa: CASSLHSGRATDTQYF

v_gene: TRBV10-3
d_gene: .
abundance: once
j_gene: TRBJ2-3
CDR3nt: TGTGCCAGCATGGCTAGGGGAGGTACGGCACAAAATACGCAGTATTTT
CDR3aa: CASMARGGTAQNTQYF

v_gene: TRBV19
d_gene: TRBD1
abundance: .
j_gene: TRBJ2-5
CDR3nt: TGTGCCAGTTCACCGGGACAGGGGGCCTTGGAGACCCAGTACTTC
CDR3aa: CASSPGQGALETQYF

v_gene: TRBV24-1
d_gene: .
abundance: medium-sized
j_gene: TRBJ2-1
CDR3nt: TGTGCCACCAGTGATTCTTTAGGAGGCGATGAGCAGTTCTTC
CDR3aa: CATSDSLGGDEQFF

v_gene: TRBV7-2
d_gene: .
abundance: .
j_gene: TRBJ1-3
CDR3nt: TGTGCCAGCAGCTTAGGGCAGTTAGGAAACACCATATATTTT
CDR3aa: CASSLGQLGNTIYF

v_gene: TRBV19
d_gene: .
abundance: .
j_gene: TRBJ1-1
CDR3nt: TGTGCCAGTAGTATCGGAGGGGTGAACACTGAAGCTTTCTTT
CDR3aa: CASSIGGVNTEAFF

v_gene: TRBV15
d_gene: .
abundance: .
j_gene: TRBJ2-3
CDR3nt: TGTGCCACCAGCCGTTGGGCTACAGATACGCAGTATTTT
CDR3aa: CATSRWATDTQYF

v_gene: TRBV5-1
d_gene: .
abundance: .
j_gene: TRBJ2-1
CDR3nt: TGCGCCAGCAGCTTGAACCCTAGTATGGGAGATGAGCAGTTCTTC
CDR3aa: CASSLNPSMGDEQFF

v_gene: TRBV6-2/TRBV6-3
d_gene: .
abundance: .
j_gene: TRBJ2-3
CDR3nt: TGTGCCAGCAGTTATCGACTAGAGGGAGATACGCAGTATTTT
CDR3aa: CASSYRLEGDTQYF

v_gene: TRBV11-2
d_gene: .
abundance: .
j_gene: TRBJ1-1
CDR3nt: TGTGCCAGCAGCTTAGATATGAGCAGGGCGAACACTGAAGCTTTCTTT
CDR3aa: CASSLDMSRANTEAFF

v_gene: TRBV6-5
d_gene: .
abundance: .
j_gene: TRBJ2-6
CDR3nt: TGTGCCAGCAGTTGGGGCAGCTCTGGGGCCAACGTCCTGACTTTC
CDR3aa: CASSWGSSGANVLTF

v_gene: TRBV20-1
d_gene: .
abundance: .
j_gene: TRBJ1-6
CDR3nt: TGCAGTGCTAGTGACCCACTGGGGAGAGTGGCAAGTTCACCCCTCCACTTT
CDR3aa: CSASDPLGRVASSPLHF

v_gene: TRBV28
d_gene: TRBD1
abundance: .
j_gene: TRBJ1-4
CDR3nt: TGTGCCAGCAGGAGCCCCCGACAGGGACCAGCAACTAATGAAAAACTGTTTTTT
CDR3aa: CASRSPRQGPATNEKLFF

v_gene: TRBV9
d_gene: TRBD1
abundance: .
j_gene: TRBJ1-3
CDR3nt: TGTGCCAGCAGCAAAACGACAGGGGGCGTGGGCACCATATATTTT
CDR3aa: CASSKTTGGVGTIYF

v_gene: TRBV6-1
d_gene: TRBD2
abundance: .
j_gene: TRBJ2-1
CDR3nt: TGTGCCAGCAGTGTAGCGGGAGCGGCCTACAATGAGCAGTTCTTC
CDR3aa: CASSVAGAAYNEQFF

v_gene: TRBV4-2
d_gene: TRBD2
abundance: .
j_gene: TRBJ2-2
CDR3nt: TGTGCCAGCAGCCTGCGCGGGAGGGCCGGGGAGCTGTTTTTT
CDR3aa: CASSLRGRAGELFF

v_gene: TRBV7-2
d_gene: .
abundance: few
j_gene: TRBJ1-5
CDR3nt: TGTGCCAGCAGCTTAGGCGACAGTAGCAATCAGCCCCAGCATTTT
CDR3aa: CASSLGDSSNQPQHF

v_gene: TRBV30
d_gene: .
abundance: .
j_gene: TRBJ1-2
CDR3nt: TGTGCCTGGAGAGGGAGAGACTATGGCTACACCTTC
CDR3aa: CAWRGRDYGYTF

v_gene: TRBV7-6
d_gene: .
abundance: .
j_gene: TRBJ2-7
CDR3nt: TGTGCCAGCAGCTTAGCTCCAGGGGGGACCTACGAGCAGTACTTC
CDR3aa: CASSLAPGGTYEQYF

v_gene: TRBV12-3/TRBV12-4
d_gene: .
abundance: .
j_gene: TRBJ1-2
CDR3nt: TGTGCCACCGAGACAGGACGGAACTATGGCTACACCTTC
CDR3aa: CATETGRNYGYTF

v_gene: TRBV6-5
d_gene: .
abundance: once
j_gene: TRBJ2-1
CDR3nt: TGTGCCAGCACCTTGGCGGCAAGTAATGAGCAGTTCTTC
CDR3aa: CASTLAASNEQFF

v_gene: TRBV15
d_gene: TRBD1
abundance: .
j_gene: TRBJ2-7
CDR3nt: TGTGCCACCAGCAGAGGGTCCAGGGGGTACTCCTACGAGCAGTACTTC
CDR3aa: CATSRGSRGYSYEQYF

v_gene: TRBV6-5
d_gene: TRBD2
abundance: .
j_gene: TRBJ2-7
CDR3nt: TGTGCCAGCAGCAACGGGGGGAAAATCTACGAGCAGTACTTC
CDR3aa: CASSNGGKIYEQYF

v_gene: TRBV6-5
d_gene: .
abundance: .
j_gene: TRBJ1-5
CDR3nt: TGTGCCAGCAGTTCGTCGTGGAGTCAGCCCCAGCATTTT
CDR3aa: CASSSSWSQPQHF

v_gene: TRBV5-1
d_gene: .
abundance: once
j_gene: TRBJ2-1
CDR3nt: TGCGCCAGCTCTAGTAAAGTCAATGAGCAGTTCTTC
CDR3aa: CASSSKVNEQFF

v_gene: TRBV30
d_gene: .
abundance: .
j_gene: TRBJ2-5
CDR3nt: TGTGCCTGGAGTGCTGGGCCCATCTCCGGTGAGACCCAGTACTTC
CDR3aa: CAWSAGPISGETQYF

v_gene: TRBV16
d_gene: .
abundance: .
j_gene: TRBJ1-1
CDR3nt: TGTGCCAGCAGCCAATCGAGACAGGTTATCAACACTGAAGCTTTCTTT
CDR3aa: CASSQSRQVINTEAFF

v_gene: TRBV19
d_gene: TRBD2
abundance: .
j_gene: TRBJ2-1
CDR3nt: TGTGCCAGCGGACTAGGGTCCTTGAATGAGCAGTTCTTC
CDR3aa: CASGLGSLNEQFF

v_gene: TRBV4-1
d_gene: .
abundance: .
j_gene: TRBJ1-4
CDR3nt: TGCGCCAGCAGCCCCCCTCGGGCAGGGCTAAATGAAAAACTGTTTTTT
CDR3aa: CASSPPRAGLNEKLFF

v_gene: TRBV19
d_gene: .
abundance: .
j_gene: TRBJ2-3
CDR3nt: TGTGCCAGTAGTATACAGGGGTCCGGCACAGATACGCAGTATTTT
CDR3aa: CASSIQGSGTDTQYF

v_gene: TRBV3-1/TRBV3-2
d_gene: .
abundance: .
j_gene: TRBJ2-5
CDR3nt: TGTGCCAGCAGGAGCTGGAGGCCTCGGGAGACCCAGTACTTC
CDR3aa: CASRSWRPRETQYF

v_gene: TRBV2
d_gene: .
abundance: .
j_gene: TRBJ1-5
CDR3nt: TGTGCCAGCAGTGAAGACAGATCTAGCAATCAGCCCCAGCATTTT
CDR3aa: CASSEDRSSNQPQHF

v_gene: TRBV21-1
d_gene: .
abundance: .
j_gene: TRBJ2-1
CDR3nt: TGTGCCAGCAGAGAAGGGACAGGGAGCCCCCTCGTCTCCTACAATGAGCAGTTCTTC
CDR3aa: CASREGTGSPLVSYNEQFF

v_gene: TRBV7-2
d_gene: TRBD2
abundance: .
j_gene: TRBJ2-5
CDR3nt: TGTGCCAGCAGCCAAACTAGCGGGAGACCAGAGACCCAGTACTTC
CDR3aa: CASSQTSGRPETQYF

v_gene: TRBV19
d_gene: .
abundance: .
j_gene: TRBJ1-1
CDR3nt: TGTGCCAGTAGCCGCGGACGGACAGAAGCTTTCTTT
CDR3aa: CASSRGRTEAFF

v_gene: TRBV5-1
d_gene: .
abundance: .
j_gene: TRBJ1-5
CDR3nt: TGCGCCAGCAGCTTGGACGGGACATATAGCAATCAGCCCCAGCATTTT
CDR3aa: CASSLDGTYSNQPQHF

v_gene: TRBV11-2
d_gene: .
abundance: .
j_gene: TRBJ1-5
CDR3nt: TGTGCCAGCAGCTTAGAGGGAGGCAGAAATCAGCCCCAGCATTTT
CDR3aa: CASSLEGGRNQPQHF

v_gene: TRBV5-4
d_gene: TRBD1
abundance: .
j_gene: TRBJ2-1
CDR3nt: TGTGCCAGCAGCCCGGGATGGACAGGGGGCAATGAGCAGTTCTTC
CDR3aa: CASSPGWTGGNEQFF

v_gene: TRBV27
d_gene: TRBD2
abundance: .
j_gene: TRBJ2-1
CDR3nt: TGTGCCAGCAGTTTACTAGCGGGAGGGCCACGGGAGCAGTTCTTC
CDR3aa: CASSLLAGGPREQFF

v_gene: TRBV28
d_gene: .
abundance: .
j_gene: TRBJ1-5
CDR3nt: TGTGCCAGCAGTTTTTTGAGAAATCAGCCCCAGCATTTT
CDR3aa: CASSFLRNQPQHF

v_gene: TRBV7-8
d_gene: .
abundance: .
j_gene: TRBJ1-5
CDR3nt: TGTGCCAGCAGCTTAGAAGCGGAGCCCCAGCATTTT
CDR3aa: CASSLEAEPQHF

v_gene: TRBV3-1/TRBV3-2
d_gene: TRBD1
abundance: .
j_gene: TRBJ2-1
CDR3nt: TGTGCCAGCAGCCCACAGACAGGGGGCTACAATGAGCAGTTCTTC
CDR3aa: CASSPQTGGYNEQFF

v_gene: TRBV5-4
d_gene: .
abundance: .
j_gene: TRBJ2-7
CDR3nt: TGTGCCAGCAGCCTCAACAGCTACGAGCAGTACTTC
CDR3aa: CASSLNSYEQYF

v_gene: TRBV7-3
d_gene: TRBD1
abundance: .
j_gene: TRBJ2-2
CDR3nt: TGTGCCAGCAGTCGACAGGGGAGAGTCACCGGGGAGCTGTTTTTT
CDR3aa: CASSRQGRVTGELFF

v_gene: TRBV3-1/TRBV3-2
d_gene: .
abundance: .
j_gene: TRBJ2-1
CDR3nt: TGTGCCAGCCAACTGGACGAGGGTCTGGGCAATGAGCAGTTCTTC
CDR3aa: CASQLDEGLGNEQFF

v_gene: TRBV7-2
d_gene: TRBD2
abundance: .
j_gene: TRBJ2-2
CDR3nt: TGTGCCAGCAGCTCCAAGGCCGGGAGGGGAGAGGGGGATTCCGGGGAGCTGTTTTTT
CDR3aa: CASSSKAGRGEGDSGELFF

v_gene: TRBV7-3
d_gene: .
abundance: .
j_gene: TRBJ2-4
CDR3nt: TGTGCCAGCAGCTTAACCCAGGGCCACATTCAGTACTTC
CDR3aa: CASSLTQGHIQYF

v_gene: TRBV6-2/TRBV6-3
d_gene: .
abundance: .
j_gene: TRBJ1-3
CDR3nt: TGTGCCAGCAGTTACTGGGGACTAATACCTGGAAACACCATATATTTT
CDR3aa: CASSYWGLIPGNTIYF

v_gene: TRBV9
d_gene: .
abundance: .
j_gene: TRBJ2-3
CDR3nt: TGTGCCAGCAGCGTAGCTGCGGGAAGCACAGATACGCAGTATTTT
CDR3aa: CASSVAAGSTDTQYF

v_gene: TRBV28
d_gene: .
abundance: .
j_gene: TRBJ1-5
CDR3nt: TGTGCCAGCAGTCCACTCTATCAGCCCCAGCATTTT
CDR3aa: CASSPLYQPQHF

v_gene: TRBV5-1
d_gene: .
abundance: few
j_gene: TRBJ1-2
CDR3nt: TGCGCCAGCTCGAAAGACTACTATGGCTACACCTTC
CDR3aa: CASSKDYYGYTF

v_gene: TRBV4-3
d_gene: TRBD1
abundance: .
j_gene: TRBJ2-5
CDR3nt: TGCGCCAGCAGCCGGACAGGTTTTGGGGAGACCCAGTACTTC
CDR3aa: CASSRTGFGETQYF

v_gene: TRBV5-6
d_gene: TRBD1
abundance: .
j_gene: TRBJ1-2
CDR3nt: TGTGCCAGCAGTTACCGGGACAGGGAGGACTATGGCTACACCTTC
CDR3aa: CASSYRDREDYGYTF

v_gene: TRBV6-1
d_gene: .
abundance: .
j_gene: TRBJ2-2
CDR3nt: TGTGCCAGCAGTGGAGGGAATAGGGGGTACACCGGGGAGCTGTTTTTT
CDR3aa: CASSGGNRGYTGELFF